This T cell receptor (beta chain) was sequenced in a study of OX40 agonist ivuxolimab in advanced cancers. Overall study context: Two cutaneous melanoma patients and one hepatocellular carcinoma patient, three in all, had partial responses.

On this clone itself: Its antigen remains unidentified.

Whole-study results and caveats: Low normalized T-cell clonal expansion also characterized some of the nonresponders.

Profiled with immunoSEQ multiplex PCR; TCRdb holds only in-frame clones, not every one. The sample lists about 70,000 clones, about nine tenths occurring once. CDR3 length: 19 residues. Germline V gene lookup returns CDR1 SGHRS and CDR2 YFSETQ. With 4 bases removed from V and 2 bases from J, the gap between germline ends came to 24 bases. The chain joins TRBV5-1 to TRBJ2-2; maybe TRBD1 (6 bases). The TCR comes from an adult with an advanced solid tumor such as melanoma, head and neck, liver or kidney cancer. This specimen consisted of CD4+ or CD8+ T cells sorted from blood, obtained in a trial of the OX40 agonist ivuxolimab. CDR3 nucleotides: TGCGCCAGCAGCCCGAGCCCGCCACAGGGAGTTTCCAACACCGGGGAGCTGTTTTTT. Its protein is CASSPSPPQGVSNTGELFF.